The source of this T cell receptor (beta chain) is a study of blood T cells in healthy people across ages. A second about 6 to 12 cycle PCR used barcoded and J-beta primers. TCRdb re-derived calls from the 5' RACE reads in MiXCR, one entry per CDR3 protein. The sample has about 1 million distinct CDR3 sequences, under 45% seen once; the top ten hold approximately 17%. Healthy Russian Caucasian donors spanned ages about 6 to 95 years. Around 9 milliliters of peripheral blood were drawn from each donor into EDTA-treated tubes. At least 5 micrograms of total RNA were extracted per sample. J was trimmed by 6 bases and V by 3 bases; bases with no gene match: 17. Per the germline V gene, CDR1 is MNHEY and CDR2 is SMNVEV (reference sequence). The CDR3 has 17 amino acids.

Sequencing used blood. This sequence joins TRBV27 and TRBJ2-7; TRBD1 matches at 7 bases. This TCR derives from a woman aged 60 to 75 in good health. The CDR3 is CASSLVPPSRGSGEQYF. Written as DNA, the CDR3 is TGTGCCAGCAGTTTGGTACCCCCCAGCAGGGGGTCAGGCGAGCAGTACTTC.